These 21 T cell receptor beta chains originate from one sample sequenced in a study of blood T cell repertoires in COVID-19. Data came from immunoSEQ multiplex PCR; TCRdb stores just in-frame clones and leaves some out. The sample has 200,000 to 250,000 clones, about nine tenths seen once. Sequencing used peripheral blood. All receptors come from a man younger than 40 with COVID-19, enrolled during active disease.

The rearrangement uses TRBV12-5 and TRBJ1-1, with D uncertain. V dropped 3 bases and J dropped 4 bases, with 15 bases sitting between them. This CDR3 comprises 15 residues. Germline V gene lookup returns CDR1 LGHNT and CDR2 FRNRAP. The CDR3 protein is CASGFIRGGGTEAFF. As DNA, the CDR3 is TGTGCTAGTGGTTTTATCCGGGGAGGCGGCACTGAAGCTTTCTTT.

With regard to this clone: Within the sample, other DNA sequences also encode this same CDR3. The rearrangement joins TRBV3-1 (or the pseudogene TRBV3-2) to TRBJ1-6; D gene uncertain. The V end lost 1 base, the J end lost 5 bases, and 6 bases lay between the germline ends. Germline values: CDR1 LGHDT, CDR2 YNNKEL (reference sequence). The CDR3 runs to 14 residues. The CDR3 DNA follows: TGTGCCAGCAGCCAAGGACACGATAATTCACCCCTCCACTTT. Translation gives CASSQGHDNSPLHF.

This clone has only one observation. This chain connects TRBV2 to TRBJ1-6; D ambiguous. The CDR3 consists of 14 residues. Germline CDR1 and CDR2: SNHLY and FYNNEI. V shed 10 bases and J shed 10 bases, with 20 bases lying between them. CDR3 sequence reads: CATNIRGVSSPLHF. Written as DNA, the CDR3 is TGTGCCACCAACATTCGCGGGGTCTCCTCACCCCTCCACTTT.

This clone was picked up one time. The chain's CDR3 is CASSQDSNQPQHF. The CDR3 DNA reads TGCGCCAGCAGCCAAGATTCAAATCAGCCCCAGCATTTT. The chain uses TRBV4-1 and TRBJ1-5; D remains ambiguous. Germline CDR1 MGHRA, CDR2 YSYEKL. CDR3 length equals 13 residues. V shed 0 bases and J shed 4 bases, with 4 bases lying between them.

The chain links TRBV9 to TRBJ2-5; D may be TRBD1 (6 bases). This CDR3 has 14 residues. The V and J ends lost 4 bases and 3 bases respectively, with 13 bases between them. Germline V gene lookup returns CDR1 SGDLS and CDR2 YYNGEE. CDR3 region: CASSPGQLKETQYF. The CDR3 region has the DNA TGTGCCAGCAGCCCCGGACAGTTAAAAGAGACCCAGTACTTC.

The rearrangement uses TRBV18 and TRBJ2-3; TRBD2 aligns across 13 bases. The germline V gene has CDR1 KGHSH and CDR2 LQKENI. Germline trimming cut 0 bases from V and 4 bases from J; bases unmatched to any gene: 10. CDR3 size: 19 residues. CDR3 DNA sequence: TGTGCCAGCTCACCACCAACATGGACTAGCGGGGGTATAGCAGATACGCAGTATTTT. Its translation is CASSPPTWTSGGIADTQYF.

This clone was seen just once. This chain joins TRBV4-1 and TRBJ1-5, with 7 nucleotides matching TRBD1. From germline, CDR1 is MGHRA and CDR2 YSYEKL. J lost 0 bases, V lost 0 bases, and 8 bases had no gene match. The CDR3 runs to 18 residues. This CDR3 is CASSQESGDSDSNQPQHF. The CDR3 nucleotides are TGCGCCAGCAGCCAAGAATCCGGGGACAGCGATAGCAATCAGCCCCAGCATTTT.

This sequence joins TRBV2 and TRBJ1-2; 10 nucleotides agree with TRBD1. The V and J ends lost 3 bases and 4 bases, in that order; junction bases with no gene match: 20. The CDR3 loop spans 20 amino acids. CDR1 and CDR2 from the germline V gene are SNHLY and FYNNEI. This CDR3 is CASSDLFYRDRGGGGYGYTF. Here the CDR3 DNA reads TGTGCCAGCAGTGACCTATTTTATAGGGACAGGGGAGGAGGCGGCTATGGCTACACCTTC.

The table lists this clone with a count of one. This chain connects TRBV3-1 (or the pseudogene TRBV3-2) to TRBJ2-7, with 9 bases that match TRBD2. Looked up from germline, CDR1 is LGHDT and CDR2 is YNNKEL (reference sequence). The CDR3 has 15 amino acids. J gave up 3 bases and V 3 bases, and 6 bases lay outside the gene matches. CDR3 sequence (DNA): TGTGCCAGCAGCCAGCGGGGGGGCCGGGTCTACGAGCAGTACTTC. The encoded protein is CASSQRGGRVYEQYF.

The genes are TRBV29-1 and TRBJ2-1; TRBD2 agrees at 7 bases. The V and J ends lost 5 bases and 1 base, in that order; junction bases with no gene match: 8. The germline V gene encodes CDR1 SQVTM and CDR2 ANQGSEA. The CDR3 runs to 15 residues. Written as DNA, the CDR3 is TGCAGCGTTCAGACGGGAGCGGGGTCCTACAATGAGCAGTTCTTC. Its protein is CSVQTGAGSYNEQFF.

The rearrangement uses TRBV3-1 (or the pseudogene TRBV3-2) and TRBJ1-2, with unresolved D. Trimming removed 0 bases at V and 4 bases at J, with 12 bases between. Germline CDR1 LGHDT, CDR2 YNNKEL (reference sequence). CDR3 length: 15 amino acids. The DNA for the CDR3 is TGTGCCAGCAGCCAAGATTGGAGTTTGGGCTATGGCTACACCTTC. Encoded protein: CASSQDWSLGYGYTF.

J is TRBJ1-5 and V is TRBV13, with D tentatively TRBD1 (5 bases). CDR1 is PRHDT, CDR2 FYEKMQ, per germline (reference sequence). Trimming stripped 0 bases from V and 2 bases from J, with 8 bases between. CDR3 length: 15 amino acids. The CDR3 sequence: CASSLGDTRNQPQHF. CDR3 DNA: TGTGCCAGCAGCTTAGGGGACACCCGCAATCAGCCCCAGCATTTT.

J is TRBJ2-3 and V is TRBV5-1; perhaps TRBD2 as D (5 bases). CDR3 size: 14 residues. V was trimmed by 2 bases and J by 4 bases, leaving 11 bases between them. Looked up from germline, CDR1 is SGHRS and CDR2 is YFSETQ. CDR3 nucleotide sequence: TGCGCCAGCAGCTTTGGCTTGGAGGCAGATACGCAGTATTTT. Residues: CASSFGLEADTQYF.

The chain employs TRBV3-1 (or the pseudogene TRBV3-2) and TRBJ1-1; D uncertain. Germline V gene lookup returns CDR1 LGHDT and CDR2 YNNKEL (reference sequence). This CDR3 has 11 amino acids. With 5 bases removed from V and 9 bases from J, the gap between germline ends came to 10 bases. The CDR3 sequence: CASSVNTKAFF. The CDR3 nucleotides read TGTGCCAGCAGCGTCAACACGAAAGCTTTCTTT.

The rearrangement links TRBV3-1 (or the pseudogene TRBV3-2) to TRBJ2-3; 14 nucleotides align to TRBD2. Trimming removed 6 bases from V and 2 bases from J; junction bases left unmatched: 4. Germline lookup yields CDR1 LGHDT and CDR2 YNNKEL (reference sequence). The CDR3 loop spans 16 amino acids. The DNA of the CDR3 is TGTGCCAGCAGTGGACTAGCGGGGGGAATCACAGATACGCAGTATTTT. This sequence encodes CASSGLAGGITDTQYF.

V usage is TRBV6-5 and J usage is TRBJ2-3, with a tentative D call TRBD2 (5 bases). V gave up 6 bases and J gave up 3 bases, with 10 bases separating them. The CDR3 loop spans 13 amino acids. Germline values: CDR1 MNHEY, CDR2 SVGAGI. CDR3 DNA: TGTGCCAGCAGACCCCCGGGGACAGATACGCAGTATTTT. Translated, it gives CASRPPGTDTQYF.

The chain joins TRBV10-2 to TRBJ1-4; 8 positions agree with TRBD1. Looked up from germline, CDR1 is WSHSY and CDR2 is SAAADI. Trimming removed 3 bases from V and 7 bases from J; junction bases left unmatched: 10. The CDR3 runs to 16 residues. The DNA of the CDR3 is TGCGCCAGCAGTGACTCCAGGACAGGGTTTACTGAAAAACTGTTTTTT. It yields the protein CASSDSRTGFTEKLFF.

V usage is TRBV9 and J usage is TRBJ2-3, with TRBD2 identical over 16 bases. The J segment lost 3 bases and the V segment lost 4 bases, leaving 8 bases of the junction unmatched. This CDR3 comprises 18 residues. Germline values: CDR1 SGDLS, CDR2 YYNGEE. CDR3 region: CASSPWGLAGGDTDTQYF. The CDR3 DNA reads as TGTGCCAGCAGCCCCTGGGGACTAGCGGGGGGGGATACAGATACGCAGTATTTT. Drawing the rest from reference TRBV9 and TRBJ2-3, the complete variable domain is DSGVTQTPKHLITATGQRVTLRCSPRSGDLSVYWYQQSLDQGLQFLIQYYNGEERAKGNILERFSAQQFPDLHSELNLSSLELGDSALYFCASSPWGLAGGDTDTQYFGPGTRLTVL.

J is TRBJ1-4 and V is TRBV18, with 10 bases lining up with TRBD1. CDR1 is KGHSH and CDR2 is LQKENI in the germline V gene. The CDR3 covers 14 residues. Trimming cost V 3 bases and J 8 bases; bases outside gene matches: 3. CDR3: CASSPGTGEEKLFF. The CDR3 DNA is TGTGCCAGCTCACCCGGGACAGGGGAAGAAAAACTGTTTTTT.

The V and J genes are TRBV12-5 and TRBJ2-1; no clear D gene. The CDR3 extends over 11 amino acids. The germline V gene has CDR1 LGHNT and CDR2 FRNRAP. The germline V and J ends were trimmed by 7 bases and 2 bases, with 3 bases remaining between them. The CDR3, as DNA: TGTGCTAGTGCCGCCTACAATGAGCAGTTCTTC. Translated, it gives CASAAYNEQFF. Supplemented by reference TRBV12-5 and TRBJ2-1, the full variable domain reads DARVTQTPRHKVTEMGQEVTMRCQPILGHNTVFWYRQTMMQGLELLAYFRNRAPLDDSGMPKDRFSAEMPDATLATLKIQPSEPRDSAVYFCASAAYNEQFFGPGTRLTVL.

This chain links TRBV6-5 with TRBJ2-1; possibly TRBD1 for D (6 bases). This CDR3 spans 16 amino acids. Deletions cut 4 bases from V and 6 bases from J, with 19 bases between. Germline values: CDR1 MNHEY, CDR2 SVGAGI. The CDR3 reads CASSSPGTQESNEQFF. The CDR3 DNA reads TGTGCCAGCAGTTCCCCCGGGACACAGGAATCCAATGAGCAGTTCTTC.